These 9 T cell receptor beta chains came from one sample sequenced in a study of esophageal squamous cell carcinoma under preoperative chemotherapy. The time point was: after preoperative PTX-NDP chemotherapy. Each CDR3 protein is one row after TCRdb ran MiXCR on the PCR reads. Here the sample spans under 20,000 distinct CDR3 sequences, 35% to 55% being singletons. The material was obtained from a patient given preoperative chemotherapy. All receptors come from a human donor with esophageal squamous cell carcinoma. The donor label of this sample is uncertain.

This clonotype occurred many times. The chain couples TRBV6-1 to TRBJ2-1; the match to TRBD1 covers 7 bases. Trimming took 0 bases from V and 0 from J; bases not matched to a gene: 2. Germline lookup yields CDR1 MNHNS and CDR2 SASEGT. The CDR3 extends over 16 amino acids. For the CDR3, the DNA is TGTGCCAGCAGTGAAGCGGCAGGGGGCTCCTACAATGAGCAGTTCTTC. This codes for CASSEAAGGSYNEQFF.

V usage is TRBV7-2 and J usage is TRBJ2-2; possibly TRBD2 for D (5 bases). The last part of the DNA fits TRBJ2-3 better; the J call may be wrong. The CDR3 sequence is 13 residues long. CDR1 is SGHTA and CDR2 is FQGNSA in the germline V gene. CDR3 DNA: TGTGCCAGCAGCTTAGCGAGGGCCGATGCGCAGTATTTT. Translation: CASSLARADAQYF.

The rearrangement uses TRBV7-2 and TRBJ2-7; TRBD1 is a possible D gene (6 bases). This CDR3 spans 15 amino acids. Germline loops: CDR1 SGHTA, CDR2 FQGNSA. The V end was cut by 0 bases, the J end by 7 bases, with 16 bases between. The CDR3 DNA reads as TGTGCCAGCAGCTTAGCGCCGGTCAGGGGAGAGGAGCAGTACTTC. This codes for CASSLAPVRGEEQYF.

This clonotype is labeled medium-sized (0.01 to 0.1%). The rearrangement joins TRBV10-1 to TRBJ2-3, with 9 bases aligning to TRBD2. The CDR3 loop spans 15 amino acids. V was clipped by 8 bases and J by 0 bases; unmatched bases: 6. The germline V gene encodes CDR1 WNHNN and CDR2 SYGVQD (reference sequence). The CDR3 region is CASGIAGASTDTQYF. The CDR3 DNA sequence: TGCGCCAGCGGCATAGCGGGAGCTAGCACAGATACGCAGTATTTT.

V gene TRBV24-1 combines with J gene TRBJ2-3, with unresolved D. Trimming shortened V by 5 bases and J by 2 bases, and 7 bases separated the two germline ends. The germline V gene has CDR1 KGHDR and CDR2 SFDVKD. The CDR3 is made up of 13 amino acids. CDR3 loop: CATSAQATDTQYF. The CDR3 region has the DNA TGTGCCACCAGTGCCCAGGCCACAGATACGCAGTATTTT.

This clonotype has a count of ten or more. DNA of the CDR3: TGTGCCAGCAGCTTAGCAGCGGGGGCCAACGAGCAGTTCTTC. Its protein product is CASSLAAGANEQFF. This sequence joins TRBV7-2 and TRBJ2-1; TRBD2 agrees at 8 bases. This CDR3 has 14 amino acids. V was pared by 0 bases and J by 10 bases, with 5 bases of the junction left unmatched. Germline CDR1 and CDR2: SGHTA and FQGNSA. Full variable domain (rest looked up from reference TRBV7-2 and TRBJ2-1): GAGVSQSPSNKVTEKGKDVELRCDPISGHTALYWYRQSLGQGLEFLIYFQGNSAPDKSGLPSDRFSAERTGGSVSTLTIQRTQQEDSAVYLCASSLAAGANEQFFGPGTRLTVL.

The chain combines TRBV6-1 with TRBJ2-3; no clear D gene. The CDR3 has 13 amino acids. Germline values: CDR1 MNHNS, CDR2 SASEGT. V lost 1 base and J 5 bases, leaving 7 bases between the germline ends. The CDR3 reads CASSEGPRDTQYF. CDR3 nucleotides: TGTGCCAGCAGTGAAGGGCCCCGAGATACGCAGTATTTT.

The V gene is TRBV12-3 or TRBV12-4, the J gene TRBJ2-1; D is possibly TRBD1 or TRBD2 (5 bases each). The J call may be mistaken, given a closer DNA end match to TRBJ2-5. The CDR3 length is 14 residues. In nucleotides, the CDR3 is TGTGCCAGCAGTTCAGTAGCGTGGGGGGAGACCCAGTACTTC. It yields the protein CASSSVAWGETQYF.

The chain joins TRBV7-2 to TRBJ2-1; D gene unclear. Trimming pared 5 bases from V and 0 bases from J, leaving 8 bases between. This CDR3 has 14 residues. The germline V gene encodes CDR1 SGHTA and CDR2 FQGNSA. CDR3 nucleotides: TGTGCCAGCAGCCCCCCGAGCTCCTACAATGAGCAGTTCTTC. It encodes CASSPPSSYNEQFF. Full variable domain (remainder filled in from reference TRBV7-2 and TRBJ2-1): GAGVSQSPSNKVTEKGKDVELRCDPISGHTALYWYRQSLGQGLEFLIYFQGNSAPDKSGLPSDRFSAERTGGSVSTLTIQRTQQEDSAVYLCASSPPSSYNEQFFGPGTRLTVL.